A selection of T cell receptor beta chains follows, all from one sample in a study of T-cell memory formation after mild COVID-19. TCRdb re-analysed the 5' RACE reads in MiXCR, keeping a single row per CDR3 protein. The table records about 560,000 distinct CDR3 sequences, about 18% of them present only once. The sequenced material came from PBMCs or a T cell subset sorted from them (not recorded which). The receptors shown here come from an adult woman who had mild COVID-19 (a few samples of this study predate the infection). Cell type and time point are not known. Both conserved end residues are trimmed from each CDR3. The order of the fields is CDR3 protein, V gene, clone size, J gene, D gene. The D gene is left open where the match is weak. A clone size is listed for some rows: how often the clone was seen (once, few, many), or a class if it is expanded.

cdr3_aa: ASSQGDSLSYEQY
v_call: TRBV14
clone_size: few
j_call: TRBJ2-7
d_call: TRBD1

cdr3_aa: ASSYSIGVSYNEQF
v_call: TRBV6-5
clone_size: few
j_call: TRBJ2-1
d_call: NA

cdr3_aa: ASSQSPTGGIYEQY
v_call: TRBV4-1
clone_size: once
j_call: TRBJ2-7
d_call: TRBD1

cdr3_aa: ASSQDRDRRK
v_call: TRBV7-9
clone_size: NA
j_call: TRBJ2-5
d_call: TRBD1

cdr3_aa: ASGGGGLQETQY
v_call: TRBV12-3/TRBV12-4
clone_size: few
j_call: TRBJ2-5
d_call: NA

cdr3_aa: ASSLRTSGGAGTQY
v_call: TRBV7-3
clone_size: NA
j_call: TRBJ2-3
d_call: TRBD2

cdr3_aa: ASRTGTGALNQPQH
v_call: TRBV19
clone_size: few
j_call: TRBJ1-5
d_call: TRBD1

cdr3_aa: ASSTATGVDTGELI
v_call: TRBV5-1
clone_size: few
j_call: TRBJ2-2
d_call: TRBD1

cdr3_aa: ASSSTGFNEKLF
v_call: TRBV11-1
clone_size: NA
j_call: TRBJ1-4
d_call: NA

cdr3_aa: ASSPSRDSFAGYT
v_call: TRBV12-3/TRBV12-4
clone_size: many
j_call: TRBJ1-2
d_call: NA

cdr3_aa: ATRGLGSYNEQF
v_call: TRBV19
clone_size: NA
j_call: TRBJ2-1
d_call: NA

cdr3_aa: ASSLQGFSIIQETQY
v_call: TRBV19
clone_size: few
j_call: TRBJ2-5
d_call: NA

cdr3_aa: ASSPGQGYDEQY
v_call: TRBV5-5
clone_size: NA
j_call: TRBJ2-7
d_call: NA

cdr3_aa: ASSLSPTGVNEQF
v_call: TRBV11-1
clone_size: few
j_call: TRBJ2-1
d_call: TRBD1

cdr3_aa: ASSYKKLGAF
v_call: TRBV6-6
clone_size: few
j_call: TRBJ1-1
d_call: NA

cdr3_aa: ASSPLRGWTEAF
v_call: TRBV5-1
clone_size: many
j_call: TRBJ1-1
d_call: NA

cdr3_aa: SARDQRGSRAGNTIY
v_call: TRBV20-1
clone_size: NA
j_call: TRBJ1-3
d_call: NA

cdr3_aa: ASSPAQGQGAFNYGYT
v_call: TRBV5-1
clone_size: NA
j_call: TRBJ1-2
d_call: TRBD1

cdr3_aa: ASSSGAGALQY
v_call: TRBV11-1
clone_size: few
j_call: TRBJ2-7
d_call: NA

cdr3_aa: ASSYSGTYTEAF
v_call: TRBV6-5
clone_size: few
j_call: TRBJ1-1
d_call: NA

cdr3_aa: ASRRADFGGTDTQY
v_call: TRBV7-8
clone_size: NA
j_call: TRBJ2-3
d_call: NA

cdr3_aa: ATSRGGDPYNEQF
v_call: TRBV15
clone_size: few
j_call: TRBJ2-1
d_call: NA

cdr3_aa: ASSFLQYTDTQY
v_call: TRBV27
clone_size: NA
j_call: TRBJ2-3
d_call: NA

cdr3_aa: ASSLAAQGTNEKLF
v_call: TRBV5-1
clone_size: few
j_call: TRBJ1-4
d_call: NA

cdr3_aa: ASSLASFGYNEQF
v_call: TRBV5-6
clone_size: few
j_call: TRBJ2-1
d_call: NA

cdr3_aa: ASSMWHGNQPQH
v_call: TRBV19
clone_size: NA
j_call: TRBJ1-5
d_call: NA

cdr3_aa: ASSQGVGNQPQH
v_call: TRBV4-1
clone_size: few
j_call: TRBJ1-5
d_call: NA

cdr3_aa: ASSRTENQPQH
v_call: TRBV7-8
clone_size: once
j_call: TRBJ1-5
d_call: NA

cdr3_aa: ASSPGQGPDTQY
v_call: TRBV7-7
clone_size: many
j_call: TRBJ2-3
d_call: TRBD1

cdr3_aa: ASSPAGVGAYNEQF
v_call: TRBV9
clone_size: few
j_call: TRBJ2-1
d_call: NA

cdr3_aa: ASSVGRPRTGELF
v_call: TRBV9
clone_size: few
j_call: TRBJ2-2
d_call: TRBD2

cdr3_aa: SARGQVNTEAF
v_call: TRBV20-1
clone_size: few
j_call: TRBJ1-1
d_call: TRBD1

cdr3_aa: ASSYSNTQGTEAF
v_call: TRBV6-2/TRBV6-3
clone_size: few
j_call: TRBJ1-1
d_call: NA

cdr3_aa: SVGPTSTDTQY
v_call: TRBV29-1
clone_size: NA
j_call: TRBJ2-3
d_call: NA

cdr3_aa: AWSPRAGRPWDEQF
v_call: TRBV30
clone_size: NA
j_call: TRBJ2-1
d_call: TRBD2

cdr3_aa: ASSQVPSGSIHEQY
v_call: TRBV4-2
clone_size: NA
j_call: TRBJ2-7
d_call: TRBD2

cdr3_aa: ASSFPLLIPSTDTQY
v_call: TRBV7-2
clone_size: many
j_call: TRBJ2-3
d_call: NA

cdr3_aa: ATSSWGLDNTGELF
v_call: TRBV15
clone_size: NA
j_call: TRBJ2-2
d_call: TRBD2

cdr3_aa: ASSPRAGTSKVDTQY
v_call: TRBV3-1
clone_size: NA
j_call: TRBJ2-3
d_call: NA

cdr3_aa: ATSDPGTSGSEFGWETQY
v_call: TRBV24-1
clone_size: NA
j_call: TRBJ2-5
d_call: TRBD2

cdr3_aa: ASSSTETGTGELF
v_call: TRBV7-6
clone_size: NA
j_call: TRBJ2-2
d_call: TRBD1

cdr3_aa: SVEGGLAGSYNEQF
v_call: TRBV29-1
clone_size: NA
j_call: TRBJ2-1
d_call: TRBD2

cdr3_aa: ASSSPVHSYEQY
v_call: TRBV25-1
clone_size: few
j_call: TRBJ2-7
d_call: NA

cdr3_aa: ASSLSLEDTQY
v_call: TRBV7-9
clone_size: few
j_call: TRBJ2-3
d_call: NA

cdr3_aa: ASSLVGIGKNIQY
v_call: TRBV5-6
clone_size: many
j_call: TRBJ2-4
d_call: NA

cdr3_aa: ASRQGAEMNTEAF
v_call: TRBV5-1
clone_size: NA
j_call: TRBJ1-1
d_call: TRBD1

cdr3_aa: SVHPTGPPFYEQY
v_call: TRBV29-1
clone_size: NA
j_call: TRBJ2-7
d_call: NA

cdr3_aa: SATGPVGGFGEKLF
v_call: TRBV29-1
clone_size: NA
j_call: TRBJ1-4
d_call: NA

cdr3_aa: ASSLLRVGAKNIQY
v_call: TRBV7-8
clone_size: NA
j_call: TRBJ2-4
d_call: NA

cdr3_aa: SASFPSGSYNEQF
v_call: TRBV20-1
clone_size: NA
j_call: TRBJ2-1
d_call: TRBD2

cdr3_aa: SVDRTSGTNEQF
v_call: TRBV29-1
clone_size: NA
j_call: TRBJ2-1
d_call: TRBD2

cdr3_aa: AWTGLAIYNEQF
v_call: TRBV30
clone_size: few
j_call: TRBJ2-1
d_call: TRBD2

cdr3_aa: ASRSKSGPAGQPQH
v_call: TRBV6-6
clone_size: many
j_call: TRBJ1-5
d_call: NA

cdr3_aa: ASSLKPFLEPAATEQF
v_call: TRBV18
clone_size: NA
j_call: TRBJ2-1
d_call: NA

cdr3_aa: SAGDRGDYGYT
v_call: TRBV29-1
clone_size: few
j_call: TRBJ1-2
d_call: TRBD1

cdr3_aa: ASEAAGELF
v_call: TRBV7-6
clone_size: few
j_call: TRBJ2-2
d_call: NA

cdr3_aa: ASSADGGGLSTGELF
v_call: TRBV6-2/TRBV6-3
clone_size: NA
j_call: TRBJ2-2
d_call: NA

cdr3_aa: ASSQVTGQGSTDTQY
v_call: TRBV7-9
clone_size: few
j_call: TRBJ2-3
d_call: TRBD1